Listed below are T cell receptor beta chains from one sample, sequenced in a study of OX40 agonist ivuxolimab in advanced cancers. Sequenced by immunoSEQ multiplex PCR; TCRdb stores in-frame clones only, minus some. The sample includes approximately 50,000 clones, 80% of them seen just once. Sequenced here: CD4+ or CD8+ T cells sorted from blood, sampled in a trial of the OX40 agonist ivuxolimab. The receptors were sampled from an adult with an advanced solid tumor such as melanoma, head and neck, liver or kidney cancer. Each CDR3 is given with its conserved first and last residue. The D gene is left open where the match is weak.

j_gene | v_gene | d_gene | CDR3aa
TRBJ2-1 | TRBV6-1 | TRBD1 | CASSGRTGVALGYNEQFF
TRBJ2-7 | TRBV5-1 | - | CASSVQDRGAYEQYF
TRBJ2-7 | TRBV6-1 | TRBD1 | CASSGDRGHYEQYF
TRBJ2-7 | TRBV7-2 | - | CASSPRPSSSYEQYF
TRBJ1-1 | TRBV28 | - | CASSFPATEAFF
TRBJ1-2 | TRBV5-4 | - | CASSLDDYGYTF
TRBJ2-3 | TRBV27 | TRBD1 | CASRWTGGDTQYF
TRBJ1-6 | TRBV5-6 | - | CASSFTGSSYNSPLHF
TRBJ2-7 | TRBV28 | TRBD2 | CASGSGTSGRYEQYF
TRBJ1-2 | TRBV6-5 | - | CASSYNRGHGYTF
TRBJ2-7 | TRBV28 | TRBD2 | CASSPSSGRLNYEQYF
TRBJ2-1 | TRBV30 | TRBD2 | CACGTSGSSYNEQFF
TRBJ2-7 | TRBV29-1 | - | CSVDSPTTYEQYF
TRBJ2-5 | TRBV7-2 | - | CASSPYRETQYF
TRBJ2-5 | TRBV19 | TRBD2 | CASSGLSGGQETQYF
TRBJ1-5 | TRBV4-1 | TRBD1 | CASSQESGGKPQHF
TRBJ2-1 | TRBV11-2 | TRBD2 | CASSFLPGEGSYNEQFF
TRBJ2-1 | TRBV5-1 | TRBD2 | CASRGRASGSLAYNEQFF
TRBJ1-1 | TRBV7-9 | TRBD1 | CASSPGQGVTEAFF
TRBJ2-7 | TRBV7-8 | - | CASSPGRTSYEQYF
TRBJ2-3 | TRBV29-1 | TRBD1 | CSVPQGASTDTQYF
TRBJ2-1 | TRBV15 | - | CATSRDRAEQFF
TRBJ1-5 | TRBV5-5 | TRBD1 | CASRRGTGSNQPQHF
TRBJ2-1 | TRBV7-7 | TRBD2 | CASSPRLAGGRNEQFF
TRBJ1-2 | TRBV29-1 | TRBD1 | CSVVRDRANYGYTF
TRBJ1-1 | TRBV6-5 | - | CASISGANTEAFF
TRBJ1-1 | TRBV4-1 | - | CASSLGSLGTEAFF
TRBJ1-2 | TRBV25-1 | - | CASSEYIETGGYTF
TRBJ2-1 | TRBV7-9 | TRBD2 | CASSPPSGRALDNEQFF
TRBJ2-5 | TRBV29-1 | - | CSVADYQETQYF
TRBJ2-2 | TRBV7-8 | - | CASSRHREGLRTGELFF
TRBJ1-2 | TRBV7-2 | - | CASSFRVASNYGYTF
TRBJ1-1 | TRBV2 | - | CASSEAGEAFF
TRBJ1-3 | TRBV11-2 | - | CASSRTGTPSSGNTIYF
TRBJ1-4 | TRBV9 | - | CASSGGAFNEKLFF
TRBJ1-1 | TRBV4-3 | - | CASSQDSGGNTEAFF
TRBJ2-3 | TRBV19 | TRBD2 | CASSIGGRGPDTQYF
TRBJ2-7 | TRBV27 | TRBD2 | CASSLTRTSGAYEQYF
TRBJ1-1 | TRBV10-2 | - | CASSRQARTEAFF
TRBJ1-1 | TRBV19 | - | CASSSRPPGPSEAFF
TRBJ1-2 | TRBV6-5 | - | CASSSGLPPYGYTF
TRBJ2-7 | TRBV6-5 | - | CASSYSGAPSQQYF
TRBJ1-1 | TRBV7-8 | - | CASSLAVGIRLNTEAFF
TRBJ2-3 | TRBV10-2 | - | CASRETTDTQYF
TRBJ2-6 | TRBV6-5 | - | CASSYSRANVLTF
TRBJ1-3 | TRBV4-3 | TRBD1 | CASSQTGTVGNTIYF
TRBJ2-1 | TRBV6-1 | - | CATDTFLYNEQFF
TRBJ2-1 | TRBV5-6 | TRBD2 | CASSRGSGNNEQFF
TRBJ1-5 | TRBV2 | - | CASSDRERNQPQHF
TRBJ1-5 | TRBV4-3 | - | CASSQEGGAGLDQPQHF
TRBJ2-3 | TRBV7-8 | - | CASSLVGGDTQYF
TRBJ2-5 | TRBV18 | - | CASSPQGSLRETQYF
TRBJ2-7 | TRBV27 | TRBD1 | CASSSLQGRGYEQYF